This record covers a single T cell receptor (beta chain). As defined, naive CD8 cells were CD45RO-negative and positively selected for CCR7, with terminally differentiated effector memory CD45RA+ cells excluded. This specimen belongs to a study of shared clonotypes between healthy human individuals. Assay: immunoSEQ multiplex PCR; the TCRdb copy retains only in-frame clones and omits some. The repertoire includes some 2,100,000 clones, about 93% of them detected once, and roughly 1.8% sits in the top ten. The CDR3 runs 14 residues. The V gene's germline CDR1 is MNHNS and CDR2 SASEGT. With 10 bases removed from V and 7 bases from J, the gap between germline ends came to 23 bases.

The receptor was derived from a man aged 18 to 29 in good health. Some clones in this sample may be carry-over from other donors' samples. Sequencing used naive CD8+ T cells from PBMCs. The V and J genes are TRBV6-1 and TRBJ2-7; no reliable D call. The chain's CDR3 is CATRTQDGVEEQYF. In DNA, the CDR3 is TGTGCCACCCGGACGCAGGATGGGGTCGAAGAGCAGTACTTC.